Here is one T cell receptor beta chain with its context. Its antigen is unknown. These data belong to a study of CD8 T cells in ankylosing spondylitis. Whole-study results and caveats: Certain motif variants had earlier appeared in reactive arthritis synovial fluid and blood. The study looked at matched synovial fluid samples from ankylosing spondylitis patients. Disease-linked clones were reported to be significantly enriched there. Disease-linked clones had a CD8+ phenotype and relatively low frequency in peripheral blood. Within ankylosing spondylitis blood, a TCR beta motif made up of eight highly homologous variants appeared to be characteristic.

TCRdb re-derived calls from the 5' RACE reads in MiXCR, one entry per CDR3 protein. The sample has about 160,000 distinct CDR3 sequences, about 18% seen once. V was trimmed by 1 base and J by 4 bases, leaving 12 bases between them. Germline V gives CDR1 SGHDT, CDR2 YYEEEE. CDR3 length: 15 amino acids. Material for sequencing was blood, either unsorted or a sorted T cell fraction (not recorded which). This TCR was sampled from a male donor with ankylosing spondylitis or in good health (not recorded which). The chain combines TRBV5-6 with TRBJ1-5; no firm D call. The CDR3 nucleotides read TGTGCCAGCAGCTTGTCGGGCCGGATAAATCAGCCCCAGCATTTT. It yields the protein CASSLSGRINQPQHF.